A selection of T cell receptor beta chains follows, all from one sample in a study of response to subunit inactivated influenza vaccine. MiXCR was run by TCRdb on the RT-PCR reads, yielding one entry per CDR3 protein. The sample carries some 550,000 distinct CDR3 sequences, under 30% recorded once. These data are also associated with another study on T cells expressing NK-cell markers.

The sequencing here drew on CD4+ T cells sorted from PBMCs, taken approximately 13 days after vaccination. All receptors come from a man aged 45-60 years who received an inactivated influenza vaccine. The CDR3 runs from the conserved cysteine through the conserved F or W. The D gene is left open where the match is weak. For some rows the clone size is stated as once, few or many, or as a class when expanded; others skip it.

D	size	V	J	DNA	CDR3
.	once	TRBV27	TRBJ2-7	TGTGCCAGCAGTTTACACGGTCAGCAGGTTTTCTACGAGCAGTACTTC	CASSLHGQQVFYEQYF
.	.	TRBV11-2	TRBJ2-1	TGTGCCAGCAGCTTAGATCGGGCAGTCTTTGAGCAGTTCTTC	CASSLDRAVFEQFF
.	.	TRBV6-2/TRBV6-3	TRBJ2-3	TGTGCCAGCAGTTACAGTGGACAGATCACAGATACGCAGTATTTT	CASSYSGQITDTQYF
.	.	TRBV7-2	TRBJ1-1	TGTGCCAGCAGCCCCCGGAAAGGGCCGTCGGATGAAGCTTTCTTT	CASSPRKGPSDEAFF
.	many	TRBV15	TRBJ2-3	TGTGCCACCAGCAGAGATGTTCGGGGAGTCCCGTATTTT	CATSRDVRGVPYF
.	.	TRBV20-1	TRBJ1-4	TGCAGTGCTTACTCCCGGGGGGCTGCTAATGAAAAACTGTTTTTT	CSAYSRGAANEKLFF
TRBD1	.	TRBV20-1	TRBJ1-2	TGCAGTGCAAGGCGGACAGGGGAGCGTAACTATGGCTACACCTTC	CSARRTGERNYGYTF
.	many	TRBV11-2	TRBJ2-3	TGTGCCAGCAGCTTAAGGTTACGGACAGATACGCAGTATTTT	CASSLRLRTDTQYF
.	few	TRBV6-1	TRBJ2-4	TGTGTCAGCACCCAATTGGGTCGTAGGGGCAAAAACATTCAGTACTTC	CVSTQLGRRGKNIQYF
.	.	TRBV20-1	TRBJ1-4	TGCAGTGCTAGAGATCACGGCGGAACGGGGGAAAAACTGTTTTTT	CSARDHGGTGEKLFF
.	few	TRBV12-3/TRBV12-4	TRBJ2-1	TGTGCCAGCAGTTTAGGTAGCGGATATGAGCAGTTCTTC	CASSLGSGYEQFF
.	.	TRBV11-2	TRBJ2-3	TGTGCCAGCAGCTTAGCGGCTGTCCGAGATACGCAGTATTTT	CASSLAAVRDTQYF
.	few	TRBV6-6	TRBJ2-5	TGTGCCAGCAGTTACGGGGTTTTTGAGACCCAGTACTTC	CASSYGVFETQYF
TRBD1	many	TRBV9	TRBJ2-7	TGTGCCAGCAGCGCCCCCGGACAGGAGTACGAGCAGTACTTC	CASSAPGQEYEQYF
.	.	TRBV2	TRBJ1-1	TGTGCCAGCAGCGTGGAGGGGGGGAACACTGAAGCTTTCTTT	CASSVEGGNTEAFF
.	.	TRBV3-1	TRBJ1-1	TGTGCCAGCAGCCAAGCAGGTGGAGGCACTGAAGCTTTCTTT	CASSQAGGGTEAFF
TRBD1	.	TRBV19	TRBJ2-4	TGTGCCAGTAGTGGATGGACAGGGACGGCGACAGCCAAAAACATTCAGTACTTC	CASSGWTGTATAKNIQYF
.	.	TRBV7-9	TRBJ2-7	TGTGCCAGCAGCTTAGCGGCGGAATCCTACGAGCAGTACTTC	CASSLAAESYEQYF
TRBD1	many	TRBV11-2	TRBJ1-2	TGTGCCAGCAGCGTGACAGGGGCCGCTTTTGGGGGCTACACCTTC	CASSVTGAAFGGYTF
TRBD1	many	TRBV7-8	TRBJ1-1	TGTGCCAGCAGCGCAGACAGGGTGGTAGCTGAAGCTTTCTTT	CASSADRVVAEAFF
TRBD2	few	TRBV20-1	TRBJ2-3	TGCAGTGCCCCCTTGCTAGCGGAGAGCACAGATACGCAGTATTTT	CSAPLLAESTDTQYF
.	.	TRBV7-2	TRBJ1-4	TGTGCCAGCAGCCCCCGGCGGTCAACTAATGAAAAACTGTTTTTT	CASSPRRSTNEKLFF
.	.	TRBV6-1	TRBJ1-1	TGTGCCAGCAGTGACCCCGGAGGGGTGAACACTGAAGCTTTCTTT	CASSDPGGVNTEAFF
.	.	TRBV7-6	TRBJ2-3	TGTGCCAGCAGCTACAGTACCGTTAGCACAGATACGCAGTATTTT	CASSYSTVSTDTQYF
.	.	TRBV11-1	TRBJ2-5	TGTGCCAGCAGTTCCCGGACGCACCGAGGGCAGACCCAGTACTTC	CASSSRTHRGQTQYF
TRBD1	.	TRBV12-3/TRBV12-4	TRBJ2-7	TGTGCCAGCAGAGAAGACAGGGGGGCTTACTACGAGCAGTACTTC	CASREDRGAYYEQYF
TRBD1	few	TRBV11-2	TRBJ2-7	TGTGCCAGCAGCCGACAGGACAGGTTTTACTTCAGCTCCTACGAGCAGTACTTC	CASSRQDRFYFSSYEQYF
.	many	TRBV7-2	TRBJ1-5	TGTGCCAGCAGCTTAGGCAGGGTTGAGCCCCAGCATTTT	CASSLGRVEPQHF
.	.	TRBV19	TRBJ1-4	TGTGCCAGTAGTCCTATCCCCGGGCCCCAGATCGAAAAACTGTTTTTT	CASSPIPGPQIEKLFF
.	.	TRBV6-1	TRBJ2-3	TGTGCCAGCAATATCAGGGGCAGCACAGATACGCAGTATTTT	CASNIRGSTDTQYF
.	few	TRBV3-1	TRBJ1-6	TGTGCCAGCAGCCAACAGGGGAATTCACCCCTCCACTTT	CASSQQGNSPLHF
.	few	TRBV20-1	TRBJ2-4	TGCAGTGCTAGTAAAGGGCCACTAGCCAAAAACATTCAGTACTTC	CSASKGPLAKNIQYF
TRBD1	.	TRBV29-1	TRBJ1-1	TGCAGCGGGTTGACAGGGAGTACTGAAGCTTTCTTT	CSGLTGSTEAFF
.	.	TRBV24-1	TRBJ1-1	TGTGCCACCAGGAGGAACACTGAAGCTTTCTTT	CATRRNTEAFF
.	few	TRBV2	TRBJ2-5	TGTGCCAGCCTCGTCATGAGGGGAGAGACCCAGTACTTC	CASLVMRGETQYF
.	.	TRBV11-2	TRBJ2-3	TGTGCCAGCAGCCTCCTGGATTTGGCAGGGAACTTCGCAGATACGCAGTATTTT	CASSLLDLAGNFADTQYF
.	few	TRBV20-1	TRBJ2-1	TGCAGTGCTAATTCGCCGGGGCAGTTCTTC	CSANSPGQFF
.	few	TRBV7-2	TRBJ2-7	TGTGCCAGCAGCTTAGCGGCCCAGAGCTCCTACGAGCAGTACTTC	CASSLAAQSSYEQYF
TRBD2	.	TRBV20-1	TRBJ2-5	TGCAGTGCTACCCCCCGGGACGGGAGGTGGGAGACCCAGTACTTC	CSATPRDGRWETQYF
.	many	TRBV29-1	TRBJ1-1	TGCAGCGTAGGACAGAGGAACACTGAAGCTTTCTTT	CSVGQRNTEAFF
.	.	TRBV7-9	TRBJ1-5	TGTGCCAGCAGCTTTGGACATCACAATCAGCCCCAGCATTTT	CASSFGHHNQPQHF
TRBD2	.	TRBV20-1	TRBJ2-7	TGCAGTGCTAGATCCGCTAGCGGGAGTAACTACGAGCAGTACTTC	CSARSASGSNYEQYF
TRBD1	many	TRBV4-3	TRBJ1-4	TGCGCCAGCAGCCAAGCCTGGGGACAGAATGAAAAACTGTTTTTT	CASSQAWGQNEKLFF
.	few	TRBV15	TRBJ2-1	TGTGCCACCAGCAGAGACCGTCCGGGGGGCGATGAGCAGTTCTTC	CATSRDRPGGDEQFF
TRBD2	.	TRBV20-1	TRBJ2-5	TGCAGTGCGACCCTCCTAGCGGCCAGGGAGACCCAGTACTTC	CSATLLAARETQYF
TRBD2	few	TRBV6-4	TRBJ2-4	TGTGCCAGCAGCGGGGCCGGGAGGTATGCCAAAAACATTCAGTACTTC	CASSGAGRYAKNIQYF
TRBD1	many	TRBV24-1	TRBJ2-5	TGTGCCACCAGTGACCCTGGGACAGGGGGACACGGGACCCAGTACTTC	CATSDPGTGGHGTQYF
TRBD2	.	TRBV11-2	TRBJ2-3	TGTGCCAGCAGCTTACGGGAGGATTATACGCAGTATTTT	CASSLREDYTQYF
.	.	TRBV28	TRBJ1-2	TGTGCCAGCAGTTTGGGGTCTTTCGATGGCTACACCTTC	CASSLGSFDGYTF
.	.	TRBV6-1	TRBJ1-5	TGTGCCAGCTCCCCTATTCCCAGATCTCAAATGGGTGGCAATCAGCCCCAGCATTTT	CASSPIPRSQMGGNQPQHF
.	few	TRBV5-1	TRBJ2-7	TGCGCCAGCAGCTTGACCAACCCGGGACCGAGCTACGAGCAGTACTTC	CASSLTNPGPSYEQYF
.	few	TRBV5-5	TRBJ1-1	TGTGCCAGCAGCTTGGACACAGGGAGGGCTGAAGCTTTCTTT	CASSLDTGRAEAFF
TRBD1	.	TRBV7-8	TRBJ1-5	TGTGCCAGCAGTTCGGACAGGGGACAACGTAGCAATCAGCCCCAGCATTTT	CASSSDRGQRSNQPQHF